Listed below are T cell receptor beta chains from one sample, sequenced in a study of vaccination and CD4 T cells after COVID-19. These receptors' antigens are unknown. TCRdb recomputed calls from the PCR reads with MiXCR, one row per CDR3 protein. This sample has around 14,000 distinct CDR3 sequences, with under 75% found just once. The sequenced sample consisted of CD4+ T cells from blood, cultured in vitro. Receptors were obtained from a human donor who had recovered from COVID-19. The CDR3 runs from the conserved cysteine through the conserved F or W. The order of the fields is clone size, D gene, V gene, J gene, CDR3 protein, CDR3 DNA. A D gene is named only where the DNA matches it firmly. Clone sizes are given selectively: once, few, many, or a class where the clone is expanded.

>-|-|TRBV12-3/TRBV12-4|TRBJ1-5
CASSLGPRVQPQHF
TGTGCCAGCAGTTTAGGCCCCAGGGTACAGCCCCAGCATTTT
>-|TRBD2|TRBV7-3|TRBJ2-3
CASSSSDGAGSTDTQYF
TGTGCCAGCAGCTCAAGCGACGGAGCGGGAAGCACAGATACGCAGTATTTT
>-|TRBD2|TRBV7-9|TRBJ2-7
CASSSGTSVIYEQYF
TGTGCCAGCAGCTCGGGGACTAGCGTAATCTACGAGCAGTACTTC
>-|TRBD2|TRBV4-1|TRBJ2-1
CASSSTLHGRAAYNEQFF
TGCGCCAGCAGCTCCACCCTCCATGGGAGGGCCGCCTACAATGAGCAGTTCTTC
>-|TRBD2|TRBV6-2/TRBV6-3|TRBJ2-3
CASSTLREGTDTQYF
TGTGCCAGCAGTACCTTGCGGGAGGGCACAGATACGCAGTATTTT
>-|-|TRBV30|TRBJ2-1
CAWSAIRNEQFF
TGTGCCTGGAGTGCGATCCGCAATGAGCAGTTCTTC
>-|TRBD2|TRBV18|TRBJ2-7
CASSPGFAGGLEQYF
TGTGCCAGCTCACCTGGGTTCGCGGGAGGGTTGGAGCAGTACTTC
>few|-|TRBV7-3|TRBJ2-1
CASSYELGREQFF
TGTGCCAGCAGTTATGAACTAGGCCGAGAGCAGTTCTTC
>-|TRBD2|TRBV20-1|TRBJ2-5
CSATTSGRWETQYF
TGCAGTGCCACCACTAGCGGGAGGTGGGAGACCCAGTACTTC
>few|-|TRBV19|TRBJ1-5
CASSRRESNQPQHF
TGTGCCAGTAGTAGGAGGGAAAGCAATCAGCCCCAGCATTTT
>-|-|TRBV27|TRBJ1-2
CASTTDGGYGYTF
TGTGCCAGCACCACGGATGGGGGGTATGGCTACACCTTC
>-|-|TRBV20-1|TRBJ2-1
CSADSAPSYNEQFF
TGCAGTGCTGATAGCGCCCCATCCTACAATGAGCAGTTCTTC
>-|-|TRBV2|TRBJ2-3
CASSAGTLSTDTQYF
TGTGCCAGCAGTGCGGGTACCCTAAGCACAGATACGCAGTATTTT
>once|TRBD1|TRBV20-1|TRBJ2-7
CSAQRGDSYEQYF
TGCAGTGCGCAAAGAGGGGACAGTTACGAGCAGTACTTC
>few|TRBD1|TRBV20-1|TRBJ1-3
CSAEVRDRGGNTIYF
TGCAGTGCTGAAGTCCGGGACAGGGGTGGAAACACCATATATTTT
>few|-|TRBV28|TRBJ1-1
CASSPILDNTEAFF
TGTGCCAGCAGTCCTATCCTCGACAACACTGAAGCTTTCTTT
>few|-|TRBV24-1|TRBJ2-5
CATSFSGLGETQYF
TGTGCCACCAGCTTCTCCGGACTGGGGGAGACCCAGTACTTC
>-|-|TRBV23-1|TRBJ2-2
CASAGRRKNTGELFF
TGCGCCAGTGCGGGACGCAGAAAAAACACCGGGGAGCTGTTTTTT
>few|-|TRBV2|TRBJ2-3
CASSDTSVTDTQYF
TGTGCCAGCAGTGATACCAGCGTCACAGATACGCAGTATTTT
>few|TRBD2|TRBV6-1|TRBJ2-2
CASSDTVLAVTGELFF
TGTGCCAGCAGTGATACCGTACTAGCGGTCACCGGGGAGCTGTTTTTT
>once|TRBD1|TRBV7-8|TRBJ2-7
CASSSGQGGSYEQYF
TGTGCCAGCAGCTCCGGACAGGGAGGCTCCTACGAGCAGTACTTC
>few|-|TRBV28|TRBJ2-5
CASSLDRGGGETQYF
TGTGCCAGCAGTTTAGACCGGGGTGGTGGTGAGACCCAGTACTTC
>few|TRBD2|TRBV27|TRBJ2-3
CASSPRGLAGQKQYF
TGTGCCAGCAGTCCCCGGGGGCTAGCGGGCCAGAAGCAGTATTTT
>-|-|TRBV10-3|TRBJ2-3
CAISTGSVTDTQYF
TGTGCCATCAGCACAGGTTCGGTCACAGATACGCAGTATTTT
>-|-|TRBV6-5|TRBJ1-1
CASSYSEDAEAFF
TGTGCCAGCAGTTACTCGGAGGACGCTGAAGCTTTCTTT
>-|TRBD1|TRBV7-8|TRBJ1-2
CASSLEARGLGYTF
TGTGCCAGCAGCTTAGAAGCCAGGGGGTTGGGCTACACCTTC
>-|TRBD2|TRBV6-2/TRBV6-3|TRBJ2-2
CASSPERRLAKNTGELFF
TGTGCCAGCAGTCCCGAACGCAGACTAGCGAAGAACACCGGGGAGCTGTTTTTT
>-|TRBD1|TRBV20-1|TRBJ2-2
CSASTGGDGELFF
TGCAGTGCATCGACAGGGGGGGACGGGGAGCTGTTTTTT
>few|-|TRBV19|TRBJ1-5
CASSKLGAGQYSNQPQHF
TGTGCCAGTAGTAAACTGGGGGCAGGCCAATATAGCAATCAGCCCCAGCATTTT
>-|-|TRBV5-5|TRBJ1-2
CASRLDLGIYGYTF
TGTGCCAGCAGGTTGGACCTAGGGATTTATGGCTACACCTTC
>-|-|TRBV7-9|TRBJ1-1
CASSSSVTRNTEAFF
TGTGCCAGCAGCTCCTCGGTGACCAGAAACACTGAAGCTTTCTTT
>-|-|TRBV20-1|TRBJ1-5
CSARGEMSNQPQHF
TGCAGTGCTAGAGGGGAGATGAGCAATCAGCCCCAGCATTTT
>once|-|TRBV5-1|TRBJ1-2
CASSLGTEIYGYTF
TGCGCCAGCAGCTTGGGGACAGAAATCTATGGCTACACCTTC
>few|TRBD1|TRBV18|TRBJ2-2
CASSPRTGLTGELFF
TGTGCCAGCTCACCCCGGACAGGGTTGACCGGGGAGCTGTTTTTT
>-|-|TRBV19|TRBJ1-6
CASSIEEPRSIWSPLHF
TGTGCCAGTAGTATAGAAGAACCTCGCTCGATATGGTCACCCCTCCACTTT
>-|-|TRBV7-2|TRBJ2-4
CASSLAGTSEIQYF
TGTGCCAGCAGCTTGGCCGGGACTTCGGAGATTCAGTACTTC
>-|-|TRBV10-3|TRBJ1-1
CAISDVLRRLGDTEAFF
TGTGCCATCAGTGATGTACTCCGTCGCCTGGGGGACACTGAAGCTTTCTTT
>-|-|TRBV4-1|TRBJ2-6
CASSQDRGTGANVLTF
TGCGCCAGCAGCCAAGATCGGGGTACCGGGGCCAACGTCCTGACTTTC
>-|-|TRBV20-1|TRBJ1-6
CSAFQSGTFNSPLHF
TGCAGTGCTTTTCAATCCGGGACTTTCAATTCACCCCTCCACTTT
>-|TRBD2|TRBV28|TRBJ2-7
CASSLGLAVTYEQYF
TGTGCCAGCAGTTTAGGGCTAGCGGTTACCTACGAGCAGTACTTC
>few|-|TRBV20-1|TRBJ2-3
CSAATQGSITDTQYF
TGCAGTGCGGCAACACAGGGTTCGATCACAGATACGCAGTATTTT
>-|-|TRBV4-1|TRBJ1-1
CASSQWWNTEAFF
TGCGCCAGCAGCCAATGGTGGAACACTGAAGCTTTCTTT
>-|-|TRBV4-3|TRBJ1-1
CASSQEAKSEAFF
TGCGCCAGCAGCCAAGAAGCGAAAAGTGAAGCTTTCTTT
>-|TRBD2|TRBV4-1|TRBJ2-7
CASSRLAGDYEQYF
TGCGCCAGCAGCCGACTAGCGGGAGACTACGAGCAGTACTTC
>few|TRBD2|TRBV6-2/TRBV6-3|TRBJ2-3
CASSLTSGSTDTQYF
TGTGCCAGCAGTTTGACTAGCGGGAGCACAGATACGCAGTATTTT
>few|-|TRBV6-1|TRBJ2-5
CASNFETQYF
TGTGCCAGCAACTTCGAGACCCAGTACTTC
>few|-|TRBV27|TRBJ1-5
CASSLSFTGRDSQPQHF
TGTGCCAGCAGTTTATCGTTTACAGGGAGGGATAGTCAGCCCCAGCATTTT
>once|-|TRBV4-1|TRBJ1-6
CASSQAPLISPLHF
TGCGCCAGCAGCCAAGCCCCCCTGATCTCACCCCTCCACTTT
>-|TRBD2|TRBV20-1|TRBJ2-7
CAQRSGSYEQYF
TGCGCCCAGAGGAGCGGGAGCTACGAGCAGTACTTC
>-|-|TRBV7-2|TRBJ1-5
CASSSNQGQPQHF
TGTGCCAGCAGCTCCAATCAGGGCCAGCCCCAGCATTTT
>few|TRBD2|TRBV6-1|TRBJ2-7
CASARPTSGIYEQYF
TGTGCCAGCGCCCGCCCGACTAGCGGGATATACGAGCAGTACTTC
>few|-|TRBV25-1|TRBJ1-6
CASSRTGNSPLHF
TGTGCCAGCAGTCGTACGGGTAATTCACCCCTCCACTTT
>-|TRBD2|TRBV20-1|TRBJ2-7
CSATGGRSYEQYF
TGCAGTGCTACAGGCGGGAGGTCCTACGAGCAGTACTTC
>-|TRBD1|TRBV10-3|TRBJ2-5
CAISERRDRDQETQYF
TGTGCCATCAGTGAGCGCCGGGACAGAGACCAAGAGACCCAGTACTTC
>-|-|TRBV6-1|TRBJ1-5
CASRPTVSQPQHF
TGTGCCAGCAGACCGACAGTGTCCCAGCCCCAGCATTTT
>-|TRBD2|TRBV27|TRBJ2-3
CASSSRSTSGRADTQYF
TGTGCCAGCAGTTCCCGTTCGACTAGCGGGAGGGCAGATACGCAGTATTTT
>-|-|TRBV12-3/TRBV12-4|TRBJ1-5
CASSFQGNQPQHF
TGTGCCAGCAGTTTCCAGGGGAATCAGCCCCAGCATTTT